This is a list of T cell receptor beta chains from one sample in a study of blood T cell repertoires in COVID-19. The table came from immunoSEQ multiplex PCR; TCRdb's copy has only in-frame clones and leaves some out. The data hold 200,000 to 300,000 clones, with 86% observed a single time. Sequenced material: peripheral blood. These receptors were obtained from a woman aged 60-75 years who had recovered from COVID-19. The conserved cysteine and the conserved F or W are not part of the CDR3 here.

v_gene: TRBV19
j_gene: TRBJ2-6
CDR3aa: AAGVSGANVLT

v_gene: TRBV7-2
j_gene: TRBJ1-4
CDR3aa: ASSWGQREKLF

v_gene: TRBV7-9
j_gene: TRBJ1-2
CDR3aa: ASSSNVRDRVYGYT

v_gene: TRBV5-6
j_gene: TRBJ1-2
CDR3aa: ASSLGRYDGYT

v_gene: TRBV21-1
j_gene: TRBJ2-5
CDR3aa: ASSEGLAGPEETQY

v_gene: TRBV11-3
j_gene: TRBJ2-1
CDR3aa: ASSLGIGSKAEQF

v_gene: TRBV6-5
j_gene: TRBJ1-2
CDR3aa: ASSYRTGVKDGYT

v_gene: TRBV20-1
j_gene: TRBJ1-5
CDR3aa: SASPDSYQPQH

v_gene: TRBV5-1
j_gene: TRBJ2-3
CDR3aa: ASSLGWGTLSTDTQY

v_gene: TRBV28
j_gene: TRBJ1-5
CDR3aa: ASSLVRVGQPQH

v_gene: TRBV10-3
j_gene: TRBJ1-4
CDR3aa: AISGQTNEKLF

v_gene: TRBV28
j_gene: TRBJ1-1
CDR3aa: ASSLYQVNTEAF

v_gene: TRBV5-1
j_gene: TRBJ2-5
CDR3aa: ASSLAQAIQETQY

v_gene: TRBV5-1
j_gene: TRBJ1-5
CDR3aa: ASRVDRDQPQH

v_gene: TRBV7-8
j_gene: TRBJ2-7
CDR3aa: ASSPAAGYEQY

v_gene: TRBV19
j_gene: TRBJ1-4
CDR3aa: ASTLGQGNEKLF

v_gene: TRBV4-2
j_gene: TRBJ2-7
CDR3aa: ASSPYAGAGELYEQY

v_gene: TRBV28
j_gene: TRBJ1-1
CDR3aa: ASIVAGNTEAF

v_gene: TRBV5-4
j_gene: TRBJ1-2
CDR3aa: ASSLPREGYT

v_gene: TRBV6-5
j_gene: TRBJ1-6
CDR3aa: ASRRGQDYNSPLH

v_gene: TRBV19
j_gene: TRBJ2-7
CDR3aa: ASTQTIQGSYEQY

v_gene: TRBV7-7
j_gene: TRBJ1-3
CDR3aa: ASSFKTVPLPDSGNTIY

v_gene: TRBV21-1
j_gene: TRBJ1-3
CDR3aa: ASSNSRTGSPHAGNTIY